These 18 T cell receptor beta chains came from one sample sequenced in a study of T-cell memory formation after mild COVID-19. TCRdb processed the 5' RACE reads anew with MiXCR; each CDR3 protein has one entry. Counted here are some 120,000 distinct CDR3 sequences, around 6.3% occurring once; the ten biggest clones make up over 2%. Sequencing was performed on PBMCs or a T cell subset sorted from them (not recorded which). These receptors all come from an adult woman who had mild COVID-19 (a few samples of this study predate the infection). Cell type and time point are not known.

There are a few counts of this clonotype. The chain uses TRBV12-3 or TRBV12-4 and TRBJ2-1; 10 nucleotides match TRBD2. This CDR3 is 15 amino acids long. Germline trimming cut 5 bases from V and 4 bases from J; bases unmatched to any gene: 5. CDR3 residues: CASSGTSGAYNEQFF. CDR3 DNA sequence: TGTGCCAGCAGTGGAACTAGCGGGGCATACAATGAGCAGTTCTTC.

This chain uses TRBV5-1 with TRBJ1-6; a possible D gene is TRBD1 (5 bases). Between the trimmed V and J ends, which lost 4 bases and 6 bases, there was a span of 14 bases. The length of the CDR3 is 15 residues. The V gene's germline CDR1 is SGHRS and CDR2 YFSETQ. CDR3 protein: CASSRGTSGNSPLHF. The DNA for the CDR3 is TGCGCCAGCAGCCGAGGGACGTCCGGTAATTCACCCCTCCACTTT. The full variable domain, with the rest looked up from reference TRBV5-1 and TRBJ1-6, is KAGVTQTPRYLIKTRGQQVTLSCSPISGHRSVSWYQQTPGQGLQFLFEYFSETQRNKGNFPGRFSGRQFSNSRSEMNVSTLELGDSALYLCASSRGTSGNSPLHFGNGTRLTVT.

In regard to this clonotype: The germline gene is not matched at one end of the junction; a read error may be the cause. The chain is built from TRBV15 and TRBJ2-2; D is possibly TRBD2 (5 bases). The germline V gene encodes CDR1 LNHNV and CDR2 YYDKDF (reference sequence). The CDR3 covers 15 residues. The CDR3 DNA reads TGTGCCACCAGGGACCCCTTCATAAACACCGGGGATCTGTTTTTT. Protein sequence: CATRDPFINTGDLFF.

The V call is TRBV12-3 or TRBV12-4, the J call TRBJ1-2; maybe TRBD1 (5 bases). The V and J ends lost 6 bases and 8 bases respectively, with 13 bases between them. The CDR3 runs 12 residues. The CDR3 protein is CASRGRGGGYTF. In DNA, the CDR3 is TGTGCCAGCAGGGGGAGGGGTGGGGGCTACACCTTC.

This chain uses TRBV6-2 or TRBV6-3 with TRBJ1-4; D may be TRBD1 (5 bases). V lost 6 bases, J lost 0 bases, and 8 bases lay in between. Germline V lookup: CDR1 MNHEY, CDR2 SVGEGT. This CDR3 contains 14 residues. The DNA of the CDR3 is TGTGCCAGCAGAAGGGGTGCAACTAATGAAAAACTGTTTTTT. This translates into CASRRGATNEKLFF.

This clonotype was counted between two and nine times. J is TRBJ1-1 and V is TRBV7-9; tentatively, D is TRBD1 (5 bases). This CDR3 spans 14 amino acids. Trimming stripped 1 base from V and 5 bases from J, with 11 bases between. Germline lookup yields CDR1 SEHNR and CDR2 FQNEAQ (reference sequence). CDR3 coding DNA: TGTGCCAGCAGCTTAGGGGGTGGGGGAACTGAAGCTTTCTTT. It codes for CASSLGGGGTEAFF.

The CDR3 coding sequence is TGCAGTGCTAGAGGTAGCGGCAACACAGATACGCAGTATTTT. Amino acid sequence: CSARGSGNTDTQYF. The chain recombines TRBV20-1 with TRBJ2-3, with D tentatively TRBD2 (6 bases). This CDR3 region has 14 residues. Trimming left V 1 base short and J 2 bases short, with 10 bases between. Germline CDR1 and CDR2: DFQATT and SNEGSKA (reference sequence).

V is TRBV4-3 and J is TRBJ2-7; 11 nucleotides agree with TRBD2. Germline loops: CDR1 LGHNA, CDR2 YSLEER. Trimming cost V 0 bases and J 6 bases; bases outside gene matches: 7. The CDR3 length is 16 residues. CDR3 sequence (DNA): TGCGCCAGCAGCCAAGATTTAGCGGGAGGGATGGGCGAGCAGTACTTC. Its translation: CASSQDLAGGMGEQYF.

The chain recombines TRBV20-1 with TRBJ1-6; 8 bases fit TRBD1. The germline CDR1 and CDR2 sequences are DFQATT and SNEGSKA (reference sequence). The CDR3 is 15 residues long. The V and J ends lost 5 bases and 6 bases, in that order; junction bases with no gene match: 9. Here the CDR3 DNA reads TGCAGTGCTTATATCCGGACAGGGCTTAATTCACCCCTCCACTTT. Translation: CSAYIRTGLNSPLHF.

This sequence joins TRBV7-2 and TRBJ1-2, with no clear D. The CDR3 loop spans 14 amino acids. Germline V CDR1 and CDR2: SGHTA, FQGNSA. The V and J ends lost 1 base and 6 bases respectively, with 12 bases between them. The CDR3 nucleotides read TGTGCCAGCAGCTTAGGAAAGAATCAACATGGCTACACCTTC. Translating gives CASSLGKNQHGYTF.

This clonotype showed up just a few times. The V and J genes are TRBV20-1 and TRBJ2-3; TRBD2 aligns across 7 bases. The CDR3 covers 12 residues. Losses at the gene ends were 7 bases for V and 4 bases for J; bases not matched to a gene: 5. Germline CDR1 and CDR2: DFQATT and SNEGSKA (reference sequence). The DNA of the CDR3 is TGCAGTGTTAAGCGGGGTCCAGATACGCAGTATTTT. This encodes CSVKRGPDTQYF.

This clonotype was counted at least ten times. The rearrangement uses TRBV29-1 and TRBJ2-3, with D unresolved. Germline V gene data show CDR1 as SQVTM and CDR2 as ANQGSEA. V lost 8 bases to trimming and J lost 0 bases, with 12 bases between them. The CDR3 length is 13 residues. The CDR3 spells CSTRSSSTDTQYF. The CDR3 region has the DNA TGCAGCACGCGGTCCTCCAGCACAGATACGCAGTATTTT.

J is TRBJ2-3 and V is TRBV3-1; D perhaps matches TRBD2 (5 bases). V shed 5 bases and J shed 5 bases, with 20 bases lying between them. CDR1 is LGHDT and CDR2 is YNNKEL in the germline V gene (reference sequence). This CDR3 spans 16 amino acids. In DNA, the CDR3 is TGTGCCAGCAGCGCGACGGGGAATTCTCGTGGAGATACGCAGTATTTT. Translating gives CASSATGNSRGDTQYF.

This clonotype showed up many times. The J gene is TRBJ2-7, the V gene TRBV5-6; D ambiguous. V lost 7 bases to trimming and J lost 2 bases, with 19 bases between them. The germline gives CDR1 SGHDT, CDR2 YYEEEE. The CDR3 has 15 residues. The CDR3 nucleotides are TGTGCCAGCGCTTTGGAGAGTCTTCTACCCTACGAGCAGTACTTC. Translation: CASALESLLPYEQYF.

This clonotype was observed a few times. The rearrangement uses TRBV6-2 or TRBV6-3 and TRBJ2-3; 11 bases align to TRBD2. V was clipped by 8 bases and J by 4 bases; unmatched bases: 5. The CDR3 has 14 amino acids. CDR1 MNHEY and CDR2 SVGEGT come from the germline V gene. Here the CDR3 reads CASRVSGGADTQYF. In DNA form, the CDR3 reads TGTGCCAGCCGCGTTAGCGGGGGGGCAGATACGCAGTATTTT.

This clonotype was detected many times. The chain carries TRBV5-1 and TRBJ2-3, with 10 bases lining up with TRBD1. Trimming cost V 0 bases and J 5 bases; bases outside gene matches: 6. CDR1 and CDR2 from the germline V gene are SGHRS and YFSETQ. The CDR3 consists of 16 residues. Here the CDR3 DNA reads TGCGCCAGCAGCTTGGGACAGGGGGCGCCGAAAGATACGCAGTATTTT. Its translation is CASSLGQGAPKDTQYF. Looking up the rest from reference TRBV5-1 and TRBJ2-3 gives the full variable domain: KAGVTQTPRYLIKTRGQQVTLSCSPISGHRSVSWYQQTPGQGLQFLFEYFSETQRNKGNFPGRFSGRQFSNSRSEMNVSTLELGDSALYLCASSLGQGAPKDTQYFGPGTRLTVL.

This clonotype has at least ten counts. The V and J genes are TRBV12-3 or TRBV12-4 and TRBJ1-2; 7 positions agree with TRBD1. Trimming removed 6 bases from V and 11 bases from J; junction bases left unmatched: 9. The CDR3 is made up of 12 amino acids. The CDR3 bases are TGTGCCAGCAGGGCGACAGGGATAAGGTACACCTTC. Its translation is CASRATGIRYTF.

The CDR3 DNA reads as TGCGCCAGCAGCACCTCCGGGACTGGTTCCTACGAGCAGTACTTC. Protein product: CASSTSGTGSYEQYF. This chain links TRBV5-1 with TRBJ2-7, with a weak D call TRBD2 (6 bases). The length of the CDR3 is 15 residues. Trimming left V 4 bases short and J 1 base short, with 15 bases between. The germline V gene encodes CDR1 SGHRS and CDR2 YFSETQ.